The following is a T cell receptor beta chain sequence with its context. Its antigen has not been determined. The record has no base qualities; no much larger clone is one base away. For CDR1 and CDR2, the germline V gene lists SNHLY and FYNNEI. Between the V and J ends, shortened by 3 bases and 1 base respectively, the junction contains 10 bases. Counted from cysteine to phenylalanine, this CDR3 has 14 amino acids. The sequence is cut down to CDR3 DNA, 42 bases in frame from base 1. These data belong to a study of CD8+CD57+ T cells in acquired aplastic anemia (dated by TCRdb to 2017 to 2018). Background for the entire study: DNA extracted from sorted CD4+ and CD8+ cells had a mean of about 3 ug, with a range of roughly 0.19 to 27.4 ug. A CD8+CD57+ expansion meant a frequency higher than the mean frequency seen in healthy subjects.

TCR beta VDJ combination and CDR3 sequence profiling used genomic DNA as the template. TCR repertoire sequencing was run on an Illumina HiSeq 2000. Turning to the authors' computational methods: Repertoire assessment relied on Simpson's diversity index, CDR3 size and DJ length profiles, and TRBV/TRBJ rearrangement plots. The most abundant DNA sequence in the deep sequencing data was defined as the immunodominant clone. CDR3 amino acid sequences were screened for sharing across subjects and were compared with published repertoires and the VDJdb database. The raw public data were reprocessed by TCRdb itself: fastp quality trimming at Q25, MiXCR clonotype calling, in-frame beta chains only. Rows with one shared CDR3 protein collapse into an entry with the most common genes and DNA. TCRdb's processing, not the authors' own work, is the source of the V and J calls. This sample gives 200,000 or so distinct CDR3 sequences in total; roughly 53% of them show up just once. The top ten clonotypes cover approximately 20% of the sample.

Findings and caveats that apply to the study as a whole: Approximately 31 CD8+ CDR3 sequences were found in both patients and controls but appeared to be highly expressed in patients and within the immunodominant clones of the patients. CD8+ Simpson's diversity did not differ significantly between patients and healthy controls (P=0.060).

The patients picked for sequencing were ones in whom flow cytometry had shown an expansion of CD8+CD57+ cells. Every patient had a diagnosis of severe acquired aplastic anemia based on International Study of Aplastic Anemia and Agranulocytosis and Camitta criteria. Patients had received no therapy at the time of blood sampling. In the study, sorted CD4+ and CD8+ blood T cells from patients with severe aplastic anemia and from healthy subjects underwent deep sequencing of TCR repertoires. In the USA, patient enrollment took place under clinicaltrials.gov protocols 00001620, 01623167, 00001397, 00071045, 00081523 and 00961064. Ficoll-Paque density gradient centrifugation was used to isolate peripheral blood mononuclear cells. Before DNA extraction, CD4+ and CD8+ T cells were sorted with FACS or magnetic beads.

Sequenced: sorted CD4+, CD8+, or CD8+CD57+ T cells (not recorded which) from PBMCs. The clonotype was recovered from a human donor with aplastic anemia. The chain is assembled from TRBV2 and TRBJ2-7; no D gene call is confident. DNA sequence: TGTGCCAGCAGTGACGGGTACGGTTCCTACGAGCAGTACTTC. This is translated as CASSDGYGSYEQYF.